This T cell receptor beta chain was captured by sequencing in a study of blood T cell repertoires in COVID-19. Study as a whole: Donors in the United States, Italy and Spain gave samples during acute or convalescent COVID-19.

In its sample, this clone was seen a few times. The junction departs from the called germline gene at one end, perhaps through a read error. Produced via immunoSEQ multiplex PCR; TCRdb's table is partial and in-frame only. The sample contains 40,000 to 45,000 clones, roughly nine tenths of which appear only once. Germline V gene lookup returns CDR1 KGHSH and CDR2 LQKENI. The CDR3 spans 17 residues. Sequencing was done on a sample of peripheral blood. The chain carries TRBV18 and TRBJ1-1, with 7 nucleotides matching TRBD1. The receptor's source is a human donor in a cohort sampled during active COVID-19. Written as DNA, the CDR3 is TGTGCCAGCACACCACGGATTGGAGGACAGGACAACACTGAAGCTTTCTTT. It codes for CASTPRIGGQDNTEAFF.